Sequencing of this T cell receptor beta chain was carried out in a study of vaccination effects on CD4 cells after COVID-19. Whole-study context: Of the BNT162b2 and mRNA-1273 vaccines, participants received two doses of one or the other. Study-wide points: Convalescent patients numbered few in the study; early post-infection timepoints were missing entirely. Healthy vaccine recipients' vaccine-induced clones were almost all SARS-CoV-2 mono-reactive.

The CDR3 has 11 amino acids. V was cut by 0 bases and J by 9 bases, with 4 bases left in between. ViraFEST expansion of antigen-specific CD4+ T cells with viral peptide pools preceded sequencing. Having been cultured for around ten days, the cells underwent CD4+ T cell isolation. Recipients of the vaccine had no prior SARS-CoV-2 infection and negative nucleocapsid antibodies. The researchers cultured some 1.9 million PBMC per well with 9.5 to 10 IU/ml IL-2 and approximately 9.9 ug/ml peptides. A word on this clone: Its cognate antigen is unknown.

Measured with immunoSEQ multiplex PCR; TCRdb has only the in-frame clones, and not every one. The sample includes about 73,000 clones, approximately 72% seen only once; the top ten take around 3%. The chain carries TRBV23-1 and TRBJ2-3; no clear D. TRBV23-1 belongs to the ORF category, with a function that is uncertain. The sequencing used CD4+ T cells from PBMCs cultured with HCoV-NL63 spike peptides, collected before COVID-19 vaccination. The clonotype comes from a human donor who received a COVID-19 vaccine. The CDR3 loop is CASSQSGTQYF. CDR3 nucleotide sequence: TGCGCCAGCAGTCAATCGGGAACGCAGTATTTT.